This T cell receptor beta chain was found in a study of graft-versus-host responses after intestinal transplantation. Whole-study context: Anti-thymocyte globulin induction was given to all recipients, followed by tacrolimus and steroids for roughly three years.

Clones were sequenced by immunoSEQ multiplex PCR, and TCRdb holds only the in-frame ones, with some missing. The sample has more than 80,000 clones; about nine tenths are singletons. Per the germline V gene, CDR1 is KGHSH and CDR2 is LQKENI. CDR3 size: 19 residues. The V gene lost 2 bases and the J gene lost 1 base, with 18 bases spanning the gap. Study-level points and caveats: Recipient bone marrow held GvH clones, some seen earlier in ileum or blood. High graft-versus-host to host-versus-graft T cell clonal ratios marked allografts of patients with graft-donor macrochimerism.

As concerns this clone: As yet, its antigen is unknown.

The rearrangement links TRBV18 to TRBJ2-6, with D possibly matching TRBD1 (5 bases). The material was unstimulated CD4+ T cells sorted from spleen or lymph node cells, obtained before transplant. The clonotype was recovered from a human donor who was the organ donor for an intestinal transplant. CDR3 sequence: CASSPFLGQGSSGANVLTF. CDR3 in DNA: TGTGCCAGCTCACCATTCCTGGGGCAGGGTTCTTCTGGGGCCAACGTCCTGACTTTC.